The clone carrying this T cell receptor beta chain was found a few times. Antigen unknown. Every bit of the isolated RNA underwent reverse transcription, so sequencing read expressed TCRB transcripts. Repertoires were generated with immunoSEQ multiplex PCR, while TCRdb's copy carries only in-frame clones and drops some. The sample lists about 410,000 clones, approximately 15% seen once, with approximately 0.035% in the top ten. The CDR3 loop spans 12 amino acids. V gave up 3 bases and J gave up 11 bases, with 13 bases separating them. Germline V gene sequence: CDR1 MDHEN, CDR2 SYDVKM. Averaging about 120 mL, one heparinised blood draw was given by each donor. Sorting that relied on CD45RO/CCR7/CD25/CD127/CD95/CD27 yielded CD4+ naive, central memory, regulatory and stem cell-like memory cells. This sample was taken from a study of beta chain features in type 1 diabetes. Whole-study results and caveats: Within each of all four CD4+ subsets, Type 1 diabetes patients had TCRB CDR3s that were moderately but significantly shorter. Type 1 diabetes patients had VDJ junctions that carried fewer insertions and more deletions.

Sample: naive CD4+ T cells from blood. The sequence was obtained from a man younger than 45 in good health. This chain joins TRBV28 and TRBJ1-2, with D possibly matching TRBD1 (6 bases). The CDR3 protein is CASSFGDNSYTF. CDR3 nucleotide sequence: TGTGCCAGCAGTTTTGGGGACAATAGTTACACCTTC.